Below, 32 T cell receptor beta chains from the same sample are listed, as sequenced in a study of cytomegalovirus exposure and HLA in healthy donors. The PCR contained 60 Vbeta and 13 Jbeta primers. Libraries were prepared by immunoSEQ multiplex PCR; TCRdb keeps only in-frame clonotypes and omits some of them. The sample records more than 110,000 clones, about four fifths being singletons. The sequenced material came from PBMCs. The source is a man under 40 in good health and CMV-seronegative.

The chain combines TRBV28 with TRBJ2-5; 7 nucleotides align to TRBD2. Per germline, CDR1 MDHEN and CDR2 SYDVKM. CDR3 length equals 15 residues. V dropped 5 bases and J dropped 1; count of bases not matched to a gene: 7. The CDR3 coding sequence is TGTGCCAGCAGTCGAACTCTAGCGGTCCAAGAGACCCAGTACTTC. Its protein is CASSRTLAVQETQYF.

The chain couples TRBV28 to TRBJ2-7, with no clear D. This CDR3 contains 13 residues. V lost 2 bases to trimming and J lost 3 bases, with 8 bases between them. CDR1 is MDHEN and CDR2 is SYDVKM in the germline V gene. DNA of the CDR3: TGTGCCAGCAGTTTAGCCTACTTCTACGAGCAGTACTTC. Translation: CASSLAYFYEQYF.

This clone was observed many times. The genes are TRBV28 and TRBJ1-1; 7 nucleotides align to TRBD1. In germline, CDR1 is MDHEN, CDR2 SYDVKM. V was clipped by 5 bases and J by 2 bases; unmatched bases: 5. This CDR3 spans 14 amino acids. The CDR3 bases are TGTGCCAGCAGTCCCGGAGGGGGCAACACTGAAGCTTTCTTT. Its translation is CASSPGGGNTEAFF.

The V call is TRBV19, the J call TRBJ1-1; D gene uncertain. Trimming pared 3 bases from V and 2 bases from J, leaving 16 bases between. This CDR3 has 16 amino acids. Germline V lookup: CDR1 LNHDA, CDR2 SQIVND (reference sequence). Here the CDR3 reads CASSIPHSGSNTEAFF. DNA of the CDR3: TGTGCCAGTAGTATCCCCCACTCCGGGAGCAACACTGAAGCTTTCTTT.

The chain joins TRBV29-1 to TRBJ1-2; D not certain. Germline CDR1 reads SQVTM; CDR2 reads ANQGSEA. V was shortened by 1 base and J by 4 bases, with 7 bases between the two germline ends. The length of the CDR3 is 12 residues. The CDR3 reads CSVEVTAYGYTF. In DNA form, the CDR3 reads TGCAGCGTTGAAGTAACAGCCTATGGCTACACCTTC.

The chain joins TRBV6-5 to TRBJ1-4; D not resolved. This CDR3 spans 15 amino acids. The V end was cut by 2 bases, the J end by 8 bases, with 15 bases between. Germline loops: CDR1 MNHEY, CDR2 SVGAGI. CDR3 DNA: TGTGCCAGCAGTTACGTATCGGGGTCGCGGGAAAAACTGTTTTTT. It is translated as CASSYVSGSREKLFF.

This sequence joins TRBV28 and TRBJ1-1; D might be TRBD1 (6 bases). The CDR3 totals 16 residues. Trimming took 4 bases from V and 3 from J, leaving 18 bases between them. Per germline, CDR1 MDHEN and CDR2 SYDVKM. CDR3 nucleotides: TGTGCCAGCAGTTCACCGGGACAACTATCGGACACTGAAGCTTTCTTT. This translates into CASSSPGQLSDTEAFF.

This chain connects TRBV7-3 to TRBJ1-2; 7 bases agree with TRBD1. Trimming removed 4 bases from V and 4 bases from J; junction bases left unmatched: 9. This CDR3 is built from 15 residues. Germline assignment: CDR1 SGHTA and CDR2 FQGTGA. CDR3 nucleotide sequence: TGTGCCAGCAGCTACGGACAGGTTACCTCCTATGGCTACACCTTC. It yields the protein CASSYGQVTSYGYTF. The full variable domain, with the rest looked up from reference TRBV7-3 and TRBJ1-2, is GAGVSQTPSNKVTEKGKYVELRCDPISGHTALYWYRQSLGQGPEFLIYFQGTGAADDSGLPNDRFFAVRPEGSVSTLKIQRTERGDSAVYLCASSYGQVTSYGYTFGSGTRLTVV.

This rearrangement joins TRBV7-3 to TRBJ2-2, with 7 bases matching TRBD2. Trimming at V came to 4 bases and at J to 3 bases, leaving 11 bases not matched to a gene. The CDR3 runs 17 residues. Germline CDR1 is SGHTA and CDR2 is FQGTGA. CDR3 region: CASSSEGAGRYTGELFF. For the CDR3, the DNA is TGTGCCAGCAGCTCTGAGGGTGCCGGGAGGTACACCGGGGAGCTGTTTTTT.

This clone was seen only a few times. This chain connects TRBV19 to TRBJ1-1; TRBD1 matches 11 bases. This CDR3 is built from 14 residues. CDR1 and CDR2 (germline): LNHDA, SQIVND (reference sequence). V lost 4 bases and J lost 10; bases outside the gene matches: 8. The CDR3 bases are TGTGCCAGTAGTACCGCGGGACAGGGGGATCGAGCTTTCTTT. Translated, it gives CASSTAGQGDRAFF.

The V and J genes are TRBV10-3 and TRBJ2-1; 12 bases align to TRBD2. The CDR3 runs 17 residues. J gave up 9 bases and V 3 bases, and 12 bases lay outside the gene matches. The germline CDR1 and CDR2 sequences are ENHRY and SYGVKD. CDR3 amino acids: CAISDGASSGRASEQFF. CDR3 sequence (DNA): TGTGCCATCAGTGATGGCGCCTCTAGCGGGAGGGCCTCTGAGCAGTTCTTC.

As DNA, the CDR3 is TGTGCCAGCAGTTCCACTACGGGGGAAGCTTTCTTT. Protein: CASSSTTGEAFF. This rearrangement joins TRBV28 to TRBJ1-1; no reliable D call. V lost 4 bases, J lost 8 bases, and 11 bases lay in between. Germline V gene lookup returns CDR1 MDHEN and CDR2 SYDVKM. This CDR3 has 12 residues.

The chain employs TRBV10-1 and TRBJ2-5; D ambiguous. The V and J ends lost 3 bases and 1 base respectively, with 6 bases between them. Looked up from germline, CDR1 is WNHNN and CDR2 is SYGVQD (reference sequence). This CDR3 has 13 amino acids. CDR3 residues: CASSDQFQETQYF. CDR3 coding DNA: TGCGCCAGCAGTGATCAATTCCAAGAGACCCAGTACTTC.

This clone came up a few times. The chain is built from TRBV28 and TRBJ2-3; 8 bases line up with TRBD2. Per germline, CDR1 MDHEN and CDR2 SYDVKM. The CDR3 covers 16 residues. The V gene end was trimmed by 6 bases and the J gene end by 6 bases; junction bases not matched to a gene: 14. CDR3 loop: CASSPRERGPRDTQYF. CDR3 DNA sequence: TGTGCCAGCAGCCCCCGGGAGCGGGGGCCAAGGGATACGCAGTATTTT.

The chain couples TRBV6-5 to TRBJ1-5; the D is unclear. The length of the CDR3 is 13 residues. V lost 6 bases, J lost 3 bases, and 9 bases lay in between. CDR1 is MNHEY and CDR2 is SVGAGI in the germline V gene. CDR3 nucleotides: TGTGCCAGCAGCCCGGGTCCCAATCAGCCCCAGCATTTT. It specifies CASSPGPNQPQHF.

The rearrangement uses TRBV7-9 and TRBJ2-1; TRBD1 matches 8 bases. V shed 1 base, J shed 6 bases, and the junction held 8 bases outside the gene matches. Germline-derived CDR1 and CDR2 are SEHNR and FQNEAQ (reference sequence). CDR3 size: 16 residues. The CDR3 here is CASSLVWDRSTNEQFF. The CDR3 DNA follows: TGTGCCAGCAGCTTAGTCTGGGACAGGAGCACCAATGAGCAGTTCTTC.

This sequence joins TRBV7-8 and TRBJ2-5, with 10 bases lining up with TRBD2. Unmatched junction bases numbered 5, after V lost 5 bases and J lost 5 bases. The CDR3 sequence is 14 residues long. Germline CDR1 is SGHVS and CDR2 is FQNEAQ. CDR3 loop: CASSQLSGRETQYF. Here the CDR3 DNA reads TGTGCCAGCAGCCAACTTAGCGGGAGGGAGACCCAGTACTTC. The entire variable domain, with the rest obtained from reference TRBV7-8 and TRBJ2-5, is as follows: GAGVSQSPRYKVAKRGQDVALRCDPISGHVSLFWYQQALGQGPEFLTYFQNEAQLDKSGLPSDRFFAERPEGSVSTLKIQRTQQEDSAVYLCASSQLSGRETQYFGPGTRLLVL.

The genes are TRBV7-9 and TRBJ1-2; a possible D gene is TRBD1 (5 bases). V was shortened by 3 bases and J by 1 base, with 18 bases between the two germline ends. This CDR3 region has 17 residues. Germline lookup yields CDR1 SEHNR and CDR2 FQNEAQ (reference sequence). CDR3 residues: CASSLWRGRVLNYGYTF. For the CDR3, the DNA is TGTGCCAGCAGCTTGTGGAGGGGAAGGGTCCTTAACTATGGCTACACCTTC. The entire variable domain, with the rest obtained from reference TRBV7-9 and TRBJ1-2, is as follows: DTGVSQNPRHKITKRGQNVTFRCDPISEHNRLYWYRQTLGQGPEFLTYFQNEAQLEKSRLLSDRFSAERPKGSFSTLEIQRTEQGDSAMYLCASSLWRGRVLNYGYTFGSGTRLTVV.

The CDR3 spells CASSLGTVQETQYF. Written as DNA, the CDR3 is TGCGCCAGCAGCCTAGGGACAGTGCAAGAGACCCAGTACTTC. The chain uses TRBV4-1 and TRBJ2-5; TRBD1 matches at 7 bases. Germline loops: CDR1 MGHRA, CDR2 YSYEKL. Trimming cost V 4 bases and J 2 bases; bases outside gene matches: 4. This CDR3 has 14 amino acids.

The chain is built from TRBV10-3 and TRBJ2-7; perhaps TRBD1 as D (5 bases). Trimming cost V 1 base and J 6 bases, with 10 bases left between them. There are 13 residues in the CDR3. The V gene's germline CDR1 is ENHRY and CDR2 SYGVKD. The CDR3 spells CAISEYVGAEQYF. The DNA of the CDR3 is TGTGCCATCAGTGAGTACGTTGGGGCCGAGCAGTACTTC.

In this sample, this clone turned up many times. The J gene is TRBJ2-5, the V gene TRBV7-9; TRBD2 matches 7 bases. The CDR3 runs to 13 residues. V trimming: 2 bases; J trimming: 5 bases; junction bases outside the gene matches: 2. Germline V lookup: CDR1 SEHNR, CDR2 FQNEAQ (reference sequence). The chain's CDR3 is CASSLMGGETQYF. The CDR3 DNA sequence: TGTGCCAGCAGCTTAATGGGGGGGGAGACCCAGTACTTC.

This chain joins TRBV30 and TRBJ2-5; 9 bases line up with TRBD2. V lost 1 base and J lost 5; bases outside the gene matches: 8. This CDR3 comprises 15 residues. The germline CDR1 and CDR2 sequences are GTSNPN and SVGIG (reference sequence). CDR3 DNA sequence: TGTGCCTGGAGTGAGGTTGGGCGGGAGGGGGAGACCCAGTACTTC. It yields the protein CAWSEVGREGETQYF.

The table lists this clone with a count of one. V and J are TRBV6-1 and TRBJ2-4; possible D gene TRBD2, 5 bases. V gave up 2 bases and J gave up 5 bases, with 10 bases separating them. CDR1 and CDR2 (germline): MNHNS, SASEGT. CDR3 size: 14 residues. CDR3 loop: CASSERGPENIQYF. The DNA for the CDR3 is TGTGCCAGCAGTGAACGAGGGCCCGAAAACATTCAGTACTTC.

The J gene is TRBJ1-2, the V gene TRBV5-4; D is unclear. Germline V gives CDR1 SGHNT, CDR2 YYREEE (reference sequence). The CDR3 loop spans 16 amino acids. Trimming removed 2 bases from V and 4 bases from J, with 18 bases in between. The CDR3 loop reads CASSFETGRAVYGYTF. The CDR3 bases are TGTGCCAGCAGCTTTGAGACTGGCAGAGCCGTCTATGGCTACACCTTC. The complete variable domain, with remaining parts taken from reference TRBV5-4 and TRBJ1-2, reads ETGVTQSPTHLIKTRGQQVTLRCSSQSGHNTVSWYQQALGQGPQFIFQYYREEENGRGNFPPRFSGLQFPNYSSELNVNALELDDSALYLCASSFETGRAVYGYTFGSGTRLTVV.

The CDR3 reads CASTLQGAFTEAFF. In nucleotides, the CDR3 is TGTGCCAGCACCCTCCAGGGGGCGTTCACTGAAGCTTTCTTT. The chain carries TRBV5-5 and TRBJ1-1; TRBD1 matches 8 bases. Germline values: CDR1 SGHKS, CDR2 YYEKEE (reference sequence). This CDR3 has 14 amino acids. Trimming cost V 6 bases and J 4 bases; bases outside gene matches: 8.

This rearrangement joins TRBV28 to TRBJ2-1; D perhaps matches TRBD2 (5 bases). The V end was cut by 3 bases, the J end by 2 bases, with 17 bases between. Germline loops: CDR1 MDHEN, CDR2 SYDVKM. The length of the CDR3 is 17 residues. The CDR3: CASSLSPLAATYNEQFF. The CDR3 DNA follows: TGTGCCAGCAGTTTGTCCCCTCTAGCTGCAACCTACAATGAGCAGTTCTTC.

The V gene is TRBV25-1, the J gene TRBJ2-7, with D perhaps matching TRBD1 (7 bases). The CDR3 runs to 14 residues. Germline assignment: CDR1 MGHDK and CDR2 SYGVNS. Deletions cut 1 base from V and 6 bases from J, with 13 bases between. Here the CDR3 reads CASSEFGRGVEQYF. The CDR3 DNA is TGTGCCAGCAGTGAATTCGGCAGGGGGGTCGAGCAGTACTTC.

This rearrangement joins TRBV7-9 to TRBJ1-6; a possible D gene is TRBD1 (5 bases). CDR1 SEHNR and CDR2 FQNEAQ come from the germline V gene (reference sequence). V gave up 1 base and J gave up 8 bases, with 9 bases separating them. The CDR3 has 14 residues. The CDR3 loop reads CASSLGGIHSPLHF. The CDR3 coding sequence is TGTGCCAGCAGCTTAGGGGGCATACATTCACCCCTCCACTTT. Full variable domain (outside the CDR3, taken from reference TRBV7-9 and TRBJ1-6): DTGVSQNPRHKITKRGQNVTFRCDPISEHNRLYWYRQTLGQGPEFLTYFQNEAQLEKSRLLSDRFSAERPKGSFSTLEIQRTEQGDSAMYLCASSLGGIHSPLHFGNGTRLTVT.

The CDR3 region is CASRAGTGASQPQHF. CDR3 DNA: TGTGCCAGCAGGGCCGGGACAGGGGCTAGTCAGCCCCAGCATTTT. The chain couples TRBV2 to TRBJ1-5, with TRBD1 matching 10 bases. Per germline, CDR1 SNHLY and CDR2 FYNNEI. This CDR3 is built from 15 residues. With 6 bases clipped from V and 6 bases from J, the junction kept 8 bases outside the gene matches.

CDR3 nucleotides: TGTGCCAGCAGCCAGACTCCTGGGGGCGCCTACGAGCAGTACTTC. Protein sequence: CASSQTPGGAYEQYF. This chain joins TRBV7-9 and TRBJ2-7; D is perhaps TRBD1 (6 bases). The CDR3 runs 15 residues. The germline gives CDR1 SEHNR, CDR2 FQNEAQ (reference sequence). Trimming removed 5 bases at V and 2 bases at J, with 16 bases between.

The V and J genes are TRBV5-1 and TRBJ2-1, with D possibly matching TRBD1 (6 bases). The V and J ends lost 4 bases and 4 bases respectively, with 18 bases between them. The germline CDR1 and CDR2 sequences are SGHRS and YFSETQ. The CDR3 sequence is 16 residues long. CDR3 nucleotide sequence: TGCGCCAGCAGCCAAAGCACGGGACACCCATACAATGAGCAGTTCTTC. It yields the protein CASSQSTGHPYNEQFF.

This sequence joins TRBV27 and TRBJ1-1, with D unresolved. CDR3 size: 13 residues. V was clipped by 3 bases and J by 2 bases, with 7 bases between them. Germline V gene sequence: CDR1 MNHEY, CDR2 SMNVEV (reference sequence). The CDR3 sequence is CASSFGANTEAFF. The CDR3 DNA is TGTGCCAGCAGTTTCGGAGCTAACACTGAAGCTTTCTTT.